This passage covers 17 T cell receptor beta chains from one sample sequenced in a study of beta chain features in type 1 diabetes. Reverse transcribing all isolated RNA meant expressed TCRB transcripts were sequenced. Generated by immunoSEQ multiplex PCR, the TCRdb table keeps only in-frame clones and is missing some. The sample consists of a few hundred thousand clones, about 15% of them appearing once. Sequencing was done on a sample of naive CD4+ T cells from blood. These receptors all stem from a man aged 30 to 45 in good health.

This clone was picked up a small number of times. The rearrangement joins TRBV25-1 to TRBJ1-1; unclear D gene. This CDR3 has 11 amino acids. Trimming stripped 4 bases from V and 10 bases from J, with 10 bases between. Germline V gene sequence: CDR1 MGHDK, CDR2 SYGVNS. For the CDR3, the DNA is TGTGCCAGCAGTGGGACGATGAGAGCTTTCTTT. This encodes CASSGTMRAFF.

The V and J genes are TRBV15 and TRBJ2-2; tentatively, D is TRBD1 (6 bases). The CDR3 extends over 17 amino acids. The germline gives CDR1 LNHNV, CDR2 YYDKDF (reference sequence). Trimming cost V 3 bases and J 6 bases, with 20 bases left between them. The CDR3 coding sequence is TGTGCCACCAGCAGTGGGTCGGCAGGGGCTTGGTCCGGGGAGCTGTTTTTT. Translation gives CATSSGSAGAWSGELFF.

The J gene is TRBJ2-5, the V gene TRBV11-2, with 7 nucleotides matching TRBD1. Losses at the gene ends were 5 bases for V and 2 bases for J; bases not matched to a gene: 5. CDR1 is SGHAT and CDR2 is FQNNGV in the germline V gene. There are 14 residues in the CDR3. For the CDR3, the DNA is TGTGCCAGCAGCCTTGACAGGGCTCAAGAGACCCAGTACTTC. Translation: CASSLDRAQETQYF.

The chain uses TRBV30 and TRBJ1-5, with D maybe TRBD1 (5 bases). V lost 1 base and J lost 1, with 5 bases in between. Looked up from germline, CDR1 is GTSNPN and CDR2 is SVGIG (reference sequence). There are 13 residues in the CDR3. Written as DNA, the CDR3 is TGTGCCTGGAGTGACAGGAGCAATCAGCCCCAGCATTTT. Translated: CAWSDRSNQPQHF.

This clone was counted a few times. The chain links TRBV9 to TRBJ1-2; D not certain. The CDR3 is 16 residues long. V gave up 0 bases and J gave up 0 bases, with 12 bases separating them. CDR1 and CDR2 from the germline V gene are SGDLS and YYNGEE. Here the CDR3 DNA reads TGTGCCAGCAGCGTAGCCCCAGCAGTCACTAACTATGGCTACACCTTC. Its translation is CASSVAPAVTNYGYTF.

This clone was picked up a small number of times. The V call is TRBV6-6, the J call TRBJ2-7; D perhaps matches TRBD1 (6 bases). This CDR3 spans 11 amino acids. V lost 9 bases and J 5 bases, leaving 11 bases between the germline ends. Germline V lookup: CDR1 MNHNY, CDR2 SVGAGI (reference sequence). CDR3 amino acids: CASGQGHEQYF. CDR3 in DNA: TGTGCCAGTGGGCAGGGGCACGAGCAGTACTTC.

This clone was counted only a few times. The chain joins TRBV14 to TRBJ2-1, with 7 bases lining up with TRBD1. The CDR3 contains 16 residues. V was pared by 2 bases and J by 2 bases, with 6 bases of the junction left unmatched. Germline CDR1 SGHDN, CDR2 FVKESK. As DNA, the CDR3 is TGTGCCAGCAGCCAACGGGGCAGGGGGACCTACAATGAGCAGTTCTTC. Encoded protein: CASSQRGRGTYNEQFF.

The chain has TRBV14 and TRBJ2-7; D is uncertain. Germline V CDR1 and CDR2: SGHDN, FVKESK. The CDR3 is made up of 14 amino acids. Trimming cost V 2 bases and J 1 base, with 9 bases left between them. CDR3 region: CASSQSPGSYEQYF. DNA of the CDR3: TGTGCCAGCAGCCAAAGCCCGGGTTCCTACGAGCAGTACTTC.

The CDR3 loop reads CASRRDPGNTIYF. The CDR3 coding sequence is TGTGCCAGTCGGCGGGACCCTGGAAACACCATATATTTT. The chain has TRBV6-5 and TRBJ1-3, with D possibly being TRBD1 (5 bases). CDR1 and CDR2 from the germline V gene are MNHEY and SVGAGI. Trimming left V 9 bases short and J 2 bases short, with 11 bases between. The CDR3 sequence is 13 residues long.

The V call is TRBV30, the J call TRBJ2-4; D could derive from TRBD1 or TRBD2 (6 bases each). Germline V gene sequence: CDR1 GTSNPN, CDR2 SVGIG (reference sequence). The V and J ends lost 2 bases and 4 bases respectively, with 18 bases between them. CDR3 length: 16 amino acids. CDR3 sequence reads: CAWSKTSLGGKNIQYF. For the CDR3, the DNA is TGTGCCTGGAGTAAAACTAGCCTAGGGGGAAAAAACATTCAGTACTTC.

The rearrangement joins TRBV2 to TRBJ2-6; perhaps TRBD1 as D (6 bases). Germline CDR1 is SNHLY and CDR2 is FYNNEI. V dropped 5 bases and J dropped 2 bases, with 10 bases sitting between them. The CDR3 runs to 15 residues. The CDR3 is CASSRAGAGANVLTF. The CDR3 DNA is TGTGCCAGCAGTAGGGCAGGGGCTGGGGCCAACGTCCTGACTTTC.

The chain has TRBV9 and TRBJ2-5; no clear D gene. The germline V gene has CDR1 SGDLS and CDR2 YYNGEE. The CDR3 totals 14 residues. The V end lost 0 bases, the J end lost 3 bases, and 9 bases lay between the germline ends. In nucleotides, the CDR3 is TGTGCCAGCAGCGTAGCGGATACTAAAGAGACCCAGTACTTC. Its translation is CASSVADTKETQYF.

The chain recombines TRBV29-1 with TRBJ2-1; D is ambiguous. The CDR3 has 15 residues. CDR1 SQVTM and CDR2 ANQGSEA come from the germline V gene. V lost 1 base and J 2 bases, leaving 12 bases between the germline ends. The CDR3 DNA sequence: TGCAGCGTTGAAGGGACGCCCAGGACCTACAATGAGCAGTTCTTC. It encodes CSVEGTPRTYNEQFF.

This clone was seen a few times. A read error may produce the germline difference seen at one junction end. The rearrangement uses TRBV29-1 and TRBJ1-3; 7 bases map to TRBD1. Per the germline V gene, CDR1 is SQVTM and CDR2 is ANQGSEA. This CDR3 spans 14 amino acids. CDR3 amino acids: CSVADRAPGNTIYF. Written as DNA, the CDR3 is TGCAGCGTTGCCGACAGGGCCCCTGGGAACACCATATATTTT.

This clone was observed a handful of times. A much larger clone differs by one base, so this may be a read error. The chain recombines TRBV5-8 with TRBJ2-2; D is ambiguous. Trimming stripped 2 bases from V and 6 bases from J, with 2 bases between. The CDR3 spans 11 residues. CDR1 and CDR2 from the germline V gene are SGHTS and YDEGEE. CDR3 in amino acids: CASSFSGELFF. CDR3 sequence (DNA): TGTGCCAGCAGCTTCTCCGGGGAGCTGTTTTTT.

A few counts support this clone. CDR3 coding DNA: TGTGCCAGCAGCTTACAGAACACTGAAGCTTTCTTT. This encodes CASSLQNTEAFF. The rearrangement links TRBV11-2 to TRBJ1-1, with D hard to call. The CDR3 sequence is 12 residues long. The V gene lost 2 bases and the J gene lost 1 base, with 2 bases spanning the gap. Germline V gene data show CDR1 as SGHAT and CDR2 as FQNNGV.

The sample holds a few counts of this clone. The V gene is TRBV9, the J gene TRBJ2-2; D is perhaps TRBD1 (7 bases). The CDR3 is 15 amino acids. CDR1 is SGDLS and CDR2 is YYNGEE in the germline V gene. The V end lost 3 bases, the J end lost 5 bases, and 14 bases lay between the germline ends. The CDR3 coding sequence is TGTGCCAGCAGCGCCGGGGGACAGCATACCGGGGAGCTGTTTTTT. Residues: CASSAGGQHTGELFF.